The rows below give T cell receptor beta chains drawn from one sample of a study of blood T cell repertoires in COVID-19. Using immunoSEQ multiplex PCR, the repertoire was profiled, and TCRdb retains in-frame clones only, with some absent. The repertoire holds roughly 73,000 clones, with roughly 89% as singletons. Sequencing used peripheral blood. These receptors all come from a man at least 80 years old with acute or convalescent COVID-19. Both conserved end residues are part of each CDR3.

CDR3aa | v_gene
CASTEIPGQTYGYTF | TRBV19
CASSPRGQGALGYTF | TRBV27
CASSASPGNTIYF | TRBV19
CASGSASGSAGNQPQHF | TRBV12-5
CASSPRTANYGYTF | TRBV2
CASSPETSGRETQYF | TRBV7-9
CASRTGESHYEQYF | TRBV28
CASSLVSGKVKF | TRBV12-3/TRBV12-4
CASSLLSSGSTDTQYF | TRBV27
CASYTGTGNTIYF | TRBV5-1
CASTLTENEQFF | TRBV2
CASSLGGTASYEQYF | TRBV5-1
CASSLQGNTEAFF | TRBV5-1
CASSSGQMAKNIQYF | TRBV5-8
CASSSMNRELGAFF | TRBV27
CASSQEPGVSFYGYTF | TRBV3-1/TRBV3-2
CASTWGGNTGELFF | TRBV9
CAWRRSYEQYF | TRBV30
CASSLGGQYNQPQHF | TRBV11-2
CASSYGGANGYTF | TRBV6-5
CASSLFEGTDTQYF | TRBV2
CASSSTDRDEQYF | TRBV5-6
CASSRLAGPRGEQFF | TRBV2
CAWSARLAGATDTQYF | TRBV30
CASSRLAGGSYEQYF | TRBV7-2
CASSPGQGAGDYGYTF | TRBV7-9
CASSLGHNYGYTF | TRBV2
CASSPDRGSYEQYF | TRBV6-5
CATSATGARILNTGELFF | TRBV24-1
CASSYDRLSGNTIYF | TRBV2
CASSYSDERTEAFF | TRBV6-6
CASSRLAGAVDTQYF | TRBV7-9
CASSSASNGHNEQFF | TRBV11-1
CATRGAIDYGYTF | TRBV24-1
CAISEAGVSGTEAFF | TRBV10-3
CASSPRQGGGNEKLFF | TRBV9
CASSLRTGTSNTGELFF | TRBV2
CASSLGQGDQPQHF | TRBV5-1
CASREAGVGTDTQYF | TRBV6-1
CASSLTGAYEQYF | TRBV6-6
CASSLTGQENGEQFF | TRBV5-4
CSVGGQPNQPQHF | TRBV29-1
CASSDSGSGNQPQHF | TRBV2
CATSREVAGEGEKLFF | TRBV15
CASSRGPRNTIYF | TRBV3-1/TRBV3-2